These T cell receptor beta chains were read from a single sample in a study of blood T cells in healthy people across ages. One entry per CDR3 protein, called by TCRdb with MiXCR from the 5' RACE reads. The data contain roughly 930,000 distinct CDR3 sequences, 45% to 50% of them singletons. Sequencing used blood. The receptors here all came from a man aged 25-45 years in good health. The CDR3 runs from the conserved cysteine through the conserved F or W.

j_gene | v_gene | CDR3aa
TRBJ2-1 | TRBV9 | CASSVADNERFF
TRBJ1-2 | TRBV6-2/TRBV6-3 | CASEGQGANYGYTF
TRBJ1-2 | TRBV7-9 | CASTLVGTPEDGYTF
TRBJ1-1 | TRBV7-2 | CASSSSGTAGEAFF
TRBJ2-7 | TRBV4-1 | CASSLLHTGLLEQYF
TRBJ1-5 | TRBV27 | CATALGREMNQPQHF
TRBJ2-5 | TRBV9 | CASSVAPLAGQETQYF
TRBJ2-3 | TRBV27 | CASSLSQRGLSDTQYF
TRBJ1-1 | TRBV7-2 | CASRRRAQLNTEAFF
TRBJ2-7 | TRBV15 | CATSRDEGLGEQYF
TRBJ1-4 | TRBV4-3 | CASSQYMRQDEKLFF
TRBJ2-1 | TRBV12-3/TRBV12-4 | CASSFEQGAYNEQFF
TRBJ1-1 | TRBV29-1 | CSVERGARTEAFF
TRBJ2-1 | TRBV10-3 | CAISDWNGDEQFF
TRBJ2-2 | TRBV10-3 | CAISRQADAGELFF
TRBJ2-1 | TRBV20-1 | CSAQGLAGGNNEQFF
TRBJ2-3 | TRBV5-1 | CASSPSGTSGGRSTDTQYF
TRBJ2-1 | TRBV19 | CASSTIAGISYNEQFF
TRBJ2-2 | TRBV11-2 | CASSLDPSGGGYAGELFF
TRBJ2-7 | TRBV27 | CAGSLQADSSYEQYF
TRBJ1-4 | TRBV15 | CATADRGLSNEKLFF
TRBJ2-4 | TRBV18 | CASSPPAGAPIAKNIQYF
TRBJ2-6 | TRBV3-1 | CASSQETSSSGANVLTF
TRBJ2-1 | TRBV10-3 | CAIRGGESSYNEQFF
TRBJ2-7 | TRBV3-1 | CASSPRDRGFGGEQYF
- | TRBV6-5 | CASSFFRGYEQYF
TRBJ1-2 | TRBV7-9 | CASSPMANYGYTF
TRBJ1-6 | TRBV12-3/TRBV12-4 | CASTRDLANSPLHF
TRBJ2-3 | TRBV7-2 | CASSLELAGYTDTQYF
TRBJ2-1 | TRBV20-1 | CSTRPGTTYNEQFF
TRBJ1-6 | TRBV27 | CASSPYPGSPLHF